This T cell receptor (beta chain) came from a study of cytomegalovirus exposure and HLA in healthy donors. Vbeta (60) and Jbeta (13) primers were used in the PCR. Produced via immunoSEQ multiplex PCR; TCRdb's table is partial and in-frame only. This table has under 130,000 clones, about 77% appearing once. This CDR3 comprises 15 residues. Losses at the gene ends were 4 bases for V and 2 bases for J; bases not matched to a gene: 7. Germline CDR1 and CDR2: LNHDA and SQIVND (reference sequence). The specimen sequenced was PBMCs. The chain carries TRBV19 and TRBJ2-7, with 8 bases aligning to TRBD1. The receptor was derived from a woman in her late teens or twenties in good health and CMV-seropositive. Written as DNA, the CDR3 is TGTGCCAGTAGTACGGGACAGGCCCCTCCCTACGAGCAGTACTTC. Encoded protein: CASSTGQAPPYEQYF.